The 13 T cell receptor beta chains in this list originate from one sample, sequenced in a study of T cells after yellow fever vaccination. TCRdb redid the calling of the 5' RACE reads with MiXCR, one entry per CDR3 protein. The table lists hundreds of thousands of distinct CDR3 sequences, less than 25% of them singletons. The sample was PBMCs, taken roughly 20 days after the first yellow fever vaccination. The receptor set was obtained from a man in his late teens or twenties who received the YFV17D yellow fever vaccine.

The chain recombines TRBV30 with TRBJ1-5, with D possibly matching TRBD1 (6 bases). V dropped 2 bases and J dropped 5 bases, with 13 bases sitting between them. This CDR3 spans 14 amino acids. The germline V gene has CDR1 GTSNPN and CDR2 SVGIG (reference sequence). CDR3 nucleotides: TGTGCCTGGAGTTACTCAGGGGCCGATCAGCCCCAGCATTTT. It yields the protein CAWSYSGADQPQHF.

This clonotype was seen a few times. J is TRBJ1-3 and V is TRBV10-3, with no clear D. CDR1 and CDR2 from the germline V gene are ENHRY and SYGVKD. CDR3 size: 17 residues. The germline V and J ends were trimmed by 3 bases and 0 bases, with 15 bases remaining between them. This CDR3 reads CAISDYGSGVSGNTIYF. In nucleotides, the CDR3 is TGTGCCATCAGTGATTACGGATCCGGGGTCTCTGGAAACACCATATATTTT.

This sequence joins TRBV2 and TRBJ2-1; D possibly corresponds to TRBD2 (5 bases). V was shortened by 2 bases and J by 7 bases, with 6 bases between the two germline ends. Germline-derived CDR1 and CDR2 are SNHLY and FYNNEI. The CDR3 has 12 amino acids. The CDR3 is CASSESGNEQFF. The CDR3 bases are TGTGCCAGCAGTGAATCGGGAAATGAGCAGTTCTTC.

The chain is built from TRBV5-4 and TRBJ2-5, with 8 nucleotides matching TRBD2. J gave up 4 bases and V 0 bases, and 8 bases lay outside the gene matches. Germline assignment: CDR1 SGHNT and CDR2 YYREEE (reference sequence). The CDR3 contains 16 residues. CDR3 region: CASSLEVTGGRETQYF. The CDR3 region has the DNA TGTGCCAGCAGCTTGGAGGTCACGGGGGGGCGAGAGACCCAGTACTTC.

The chain joins TRBV27 to TRBJ2-1; TRBD2 matches 7 bases. Germline assignment: CDR1 MNHEY and CDR2 SMNVEV (reference sequence). The CDR3 consists of 14 residues. V shed 1 base, J shed 6 bases, and the junction held 3 bases outside the gene matches. CDR3 in DNA: TGTGCCAGCAGTTTATGGGGGGGGGGCAATGAGCAGTTCTTC. This encodes CASSLWGGGNEQFF.

This rearrangement joins TRBV30 to TRBJ1-5; D is undetermined. In germline, CDR1 is GTSNPN, CDR2 SVGIG (reference sequence). CDR3 length: 13 amino acids. V was shortened by 0 bases and J by 1 base, with 4 bases between the two germline ends. The CDR3, as DNA: TGTGCCTGGAGTGTGGGCAGCAATCAGCCCCAGCATTTT. Protein sequence: CAWSVGSNQPQHF.

This rearrangement joins TRBV11-1 to TRBJ1-4; D gene uncertain. Germline CDR1 and CDR2: SGHAT and FQDESV (reference sequence). The V gene lost 4 bases and the J gene lost 0 bases, with 27 bases spanning the gap. The CDR3 is 21 residues long. For the CDR3, the DNA is TGTGCCAGCAGCTCGCCGCCCCCCGCTCCAATGCAGGCTGCAACTAATGAAAAACTGTTTTTT. It translates to CASSSPPPAPMQAATNEKLFF.

The CDR3 sequence is CSAERDRGAANYGYTF. DNA for the CDR3: TGCAGTGCCGAAAGGGACAGGGGAGCAGCTAACTATGGCTACACCTTC. This chain links TRBV20-1 with TRBJ1-2; 10 nucleotides agree with TRBD1. Trimming removed 6 bases from V and 0 bases from J; junction bases left unmatched: 10. Germline V CDR1 and CDR2: DFQATT, SNEGSKA (reference sequence). The CDR3 is 16 amino acids.

The table lists this clonotype with a few counts. This chain joins TRBV9 and TRBJ2-2, with D unclear. CDR3 length: 14 amino acids. Trimming took 4 bases from V and 3 from J, leaving 10 bases between them. CDR1 and CDR2 from the germline V gene are SGDLS and YYNGEE. CDR3 sequence reads: CASSTNLDTGELFF. The CDR3 DNA reads TGTGCCAGCAGCACAAACCTAGACACCGGGGAGCTGTTTTTT.

This clonotype was seen only a few times. The rearrangement uses TRBV6-5 and TRBJ1-2; possible D gene TRBD1, 5 bases. Trimming took 8 bases from V and 5 from J, leaving 12 bases between them. Germline CDR1 is MNHEY and CDR2 is SVGAGI. CDR3 length equals 12 residues. The DNA of the CDR3 is TGTGCCAGCTCTACAGGTCTTTATGGCTACACCTTC. It encodes CASSTGLYGYTF.

There are a few counts of this clonotype. V is TRBV6-5 and J is TRBJ2-7, with a tentative D call TRBD2 (6 bases). The CDR3 has 15 amino acids. Germline CDR1 MNHEY, CDR2 SVGAGI. With 0 bases removed from V and 5 bases from J, the gap between germline ends came to 14 bases. CDR3 nucleotides: TGTGCCAGCAGTTACTCGAACGGGGGAAAAGACGAGCAGTACTTC. This translates into CASSYSNGGKDEQYF.

The gene calls are TRBV10-3 and TRBJ1-1, with 8 bases matching TRBD1. V trimming: 4 bases; J trimming: 5 bases; junction bases outside the gene matches: 3. Germline lookup yields CDR1 ENHRY and CDR2 SYGVKD. The CDR3 loop spans 13 amino acids. CDR3 in amino acids: CAISVRQGTEAFF. CDR3 nucleotide sequence: TGTGCCATCAGTGTTAGACAGGGGACTGAAGCTTTCTTT.

In its sample, this clonotype was seen many times. V is TRBV15 and J is TRBJ2-1; D uncertain. V lost 0 bases to trimming and J lost 5 bases, with 20 bases between them. The CDR3 contains 18 residues. Germline CDR1 reads LNHNV; CDR2 reads YYDKDF (reference sequence). CDR3 DNA sequence: TGTGCCACCAGCAGAGATTCTTTGGGGTTCGGTACTCACAATGAGCAGTTCTTC. This translates into CATSRDSLGFGTHNEQFF.